The 29 T cell receptor beta chains presented below share a single source sample, sequenced in a study of Tregs in tolerant kidney transplant recipients. The table came from immunoSEQ multiplex PCR; TCRdb's copy has only in-frame clones and leaves some out. The sample lists under 85,000 clones, less than 90% occurring once. The source was CD4+ T cells from blood, collected before the transplant. The receptors originated from a human donor who received a combined kidney and bone marrow transplant.

This sequence joins TRBV19 and TRBJ1-5; D is possibly TRBD1 (5 bases). Germline values: CDR1 LNHDA, CDR2 SQIVND (reference sequence). Trimming cost V 8 bases and J 3 bases, with 8 bases left between them. The length of the CDR3 is 12 residues. In DNA, the CDR3 is TGTGCCAGTCACAGGATCAATCAGCCCCAGCATTTT. Amino acids: CASHRINQPQHF.

In its sample, this clone was seen once. The gene calls are TRBV28 and TRBJ2-7, with TRBD1 matching 7 bases. The V gene's germline CDR1 is MDHEN and CDR2 SYDVKM. J was trimmed by 1 base and V by 7 bases; bases with no gene match: 10. This CDR3 is 15 amino acids long. The chain's CDR3 is CASTDTGELSYEQYF. The CDR3 region has the DNA TGTGCCAGCACCGACACAGGGGAGTTGTCCTACGAGCAGTACTTC.

The chain employs TRBV7-9 and TRBJ2-7, with TRBD1 matching 9 bases. Trimming took 5 bases from V and 2 from J; bases not matched to a gene: 4. This CDR3 is built from 14 residues. Germline CDR1 and CDR2: SEHNR and FQNEAQ (reference sequence). Here the CDR3 reads CASSRGTGTYEQYF. Written as DNA, the CDR3 is TGTGCCAGCAGCCGTGGGACAGGGACCTACGAGCAGTACTTC.

V usage is TRBV2 and J usage is TRBJ1-5, with a weak D call TRBD1 (5 bases). V lost 5 bases and J lost 5, with 10 bases in between. The length of the CDR3 is 13 residues. CDR1 is SNHLY, CDR2 FYNNEI, per germline. CDR3: CASSSQGDQPQHF. For the CDR3, the DNA is TGTGCCAGCAGTAGCCAGGGTGATCAGCCCCAGCATTTT.

The chain is built from TRBV4-1 and TRBJ2-3, with 9 positions matching TRBD2. Trimming removed 3 bases from V and 6 bases from J; junction bases left unmatched: 16. Germline V gene lookup returns CDR1 MGHRA and CDR2 YSYEKL. The CDR3 sequence is 18 residues long. The CDR3 protein is CASSQVLAGKLKRDTQYF. CDR3 sequence (DNA): TGCGCCAGCAGCCAGGTACTAGCGGGCAAACTGAAAAGGGATACGCAGTATTTT.

The gene calls are TRBV4-2 and TRBJ2-7, with 9 bases aligning to TRBD1. The junction had 18 bases not matched to a gene; V was cut back by 4 bases and J by 5 bases. Germline V lookup: CDR1 LGHNA, CDR2 YNFKEQ. The CDR3 totals 18 residues. The DNA of the CDR3 is TGTGCCAGCAGCCTTGGGACAGGGAAGGTGGCTAGCTGGCACGAGCAGTACTTC. Its translation: CASSLGTGKVASWHEQYF.

This rearrangement joins TRBV5-1 to TRBJ2-7, with TRBD1 matching over 8 bases. V shed 5 bases and J 5 bases; nucleotides not matched to a gene: 9. CDR3 length: 14 amino acids. Germline V lookup: CDR1 SGHRS, CDR2 YFSETQ. CDR3 loop: CASREGQVNDEQYF. DNA for the CDR3: TGCGCCAGCAGAGAGGGACAGGTAAATGACGAGCAGTACTTC.

The chain couples TRBV25-1 to TRBJ1-1; maybe TRBD1 (6 bases). V gave up 7 bases and J gave up 4 bases, with 13 bases separating them. CDR1 and CDR2 from the germline V gene are MGHDK and SYGVNS. The CDR3 has 13 amino acids. CDR3 sequence (DNA): TGTGCCAGCACAATCAAACAGGGCACTGAAGCTTTCTTT. Amino acids: CASTIKQGTEAFF.

V usage is TRBV2 and J usage is TRBJ1-2; D remains unclear. The CDR3 runs to 12 residues. Trimming took off 4 bases at V and 6 bases at J, with 9 bases between the two ends. Germline V gene sequence: CDR1 SNHLY, CDR2 FYNNEI. The CDR3 reads CASSATSDGYTF. CDR3 nucleotides: TGTGCCAGCAGTGCTACCTCCGATGGCTACACCTTC.

This clone showed up just once. This chain joins TRBV5-1 and TRBJ2-7, with TRBD1 matching 7 bases. CDR3 length equals 15 residues. Germline V gene sequence: CDR1 SGHRS, CDR2 YFSETQ. The ends lost 4 bases at V and 2 bases at J; junction bases unmatched: 9. CDR3 sequence reads: CASSRIGDRAYEQYF. The DNA for the CDR3 is TGCGCCAGCAGCCGGATTGGGGACAGAGCCTACGAGCAGTACTTC.

This clone was counted once. DNA for the CDR3: TGTGCCAGCAGCCCTCAGACTAGCGGGAGTTACAATGAGCAGTTCTTC. Protein product: CASSPQTSGSYNEQFF. The V call is TRBV4-2, the J call TRBJ2-1; 12 positions match TRBD2. CDR3 length: 16 amino acids. V lost 4 bases, J lost 4 bases, and 5 bases stayed unmatched. The germline CDR1 and CDR2 sequences are LGHNA and YNFKEQ.

The V and J genes are TRBV27 and TRBJ2-7, with TRBD1 identical over 9 bases. CDR1 MNHEY and CDR2 SMNVEV come from the germline V gene (reference sequence). The V segment lost 6 bases and the J segment 3 bases; nucleotides outside the gene matches: 9. The CDR3 sequence is 15 residues long. The CDR3 loop is CASRLGTGIIYEQYF. As DNA, the CDR3 is TGTGCCAGCAGACTAGGGACAGGGATCATCTACGAGCAGTACTTC.

The J gene is TRBJ1-1, the V gene TRBV9, with a possible D match to TRBD1 (6 bases). The CDR3 is 16 residues long. Germline CDR1 reads SGDLS; CDR2 reads YYNGEE. V shed 4 bases and J shed 4 bases, with 20 bases lying between them. CDR3 nucleotides: TGTGCCAGCAGCATAACTTCCAGGGGTGAGGTCACTGAAGCTTTCTTT. This translates into CASSITSRGEVTEAFF.

This clone has more than one count but fewer than ten. CDR3 coding DNA: TGTGCCAGTAGTATAGACTCCGGGACTAGCGGAAACCTCAACAATGAGCAGTTCTTC. It yields the protein CASSIDSGTSGNLNNEQFF. The rearrangement uses TRBV19 and TRBJ2-1; 11 bases are a match to TRBD2. V dropped 0 bases and J dropped 5; count of bases not matched to a gene: 12. Germline loops: CDR1 LNHDA, CDR2 SQIVND (reference sequence). CDR3 length: 19 amino acids.

This clone came up once. For the CDR3, the DNA is TGTGCCACTTTAATTTGGGGCCTGGAAGGGGAACGGTATGGCTACACCTTC. This gives the protein CATLIWGLEGERYGYTF. V usage is TRBV28 and J usage is TRBJ1-2; TRBD1 is a possible D gene (5 bases). This CDR3 contains 17 residues. V shed 10 bases and J shed 5 bases, with 29 bases lying between them. Germline V gene data show CDR1 as MDHEN and CDR2 as SYDVKM.

The V call is TRBV30, the J call TRBJ2-5, with TRBD2 matching 13 bases. The V segment lost 0 bases and the J segment 5 bases; nucleotides outside the gene matches: 3. Germline CDR1 is GTSNPN and CDR2 is SVGIG (reference sequence). The CDR3 totals 15 residues. Here the CDR3 DNA reads TGTGCCTGGAGTGTTGGACTAGCGGGAGTTGAGACCCAGTACTTC. It encodes CAWSVGLAGVETQYF.

The gene calls are TRBV29-1 and TRBJ2-4; tentative D call: TRBD2 (5 bases). Trimming removed 4 bases at V and 1 base at J, with 14 bases between. The CDR3 runs 15 residues. The V gene's germline CDR1 is SQVTM and CDR2 ANQGSEA. The CDR3 DNA is TGCAGCGTTGCTTTCGGGGTCGAGGCCAAAAACATTCAGTACTTC. This encodes CSVAFGVEAKNIQYF.

This chain joins TRBV5-4 and TRBJ2-7; a weak D match, TRBD1 (5 bases). With 0 bases removed from V and 1 base from J, the gap between germline ends came to 11 bases. This CDR3 has 15 residues. CDR1 SGHNT and CDR2 YYREEE come from the germline V gene (reference sequence). The CDR3 is CASSLVRVGSYEQYF. The CDR3 nucleotides are TGTGCCAGCAGCTTGGTCAGGGTTGGATCCTACGAGCAGTACTTC.

The rearrangement uses TRBV18 and TRBJ2-7; the D is unclear. The germline gives CDR1 KGHSH, CDR2 LQKENI. This CDR3 is built from 12 residues. V lost 3 bases to trimming and J lost 4 bases, with 7 bases between them. The CDR3 DNA is TGTGCCAGCTCACCGCGGTTATACGAGCAGTACTTC. It encodes CASSPRLYEQYF.

The CDR3 protein is CASSRTGGEQYF. The CDR3 DNA is TGTGCCAGCAGCAGGACTGGCGGCGAGCAGTACTTC. This sequence joins TRBV2 and TRBJ2-7; a possible D gene is TRBD2 (5 bases). The length of the CDR3 is 12 residues. V gave up 6 bases and J gave up 6 bases, with 12 bases separating them. CDR1 is SNHLY, CDR2 FYNNEI, per germline.

The chain carries TRBV19 and TRBJ1-5, with D uncertain. Trimming took off 5 bases at V and 0 bases at J, with 11 bases between the two ends. This CDR3 comprises 15 residues. CDR1 and CDR2 from the germline V gene are LNHDA and SQIVND (reference sequence). CDR3 bases: TGTGCCAGTAGTTCGCAGTACTATAGCAATCAGCCCCAGCATTTT. Its protein is CASSSQYYSNQPQHF.

The chain uses TRBV6-4 and TRBJ2-7; the D gene is possibly TRBD2 (6 bases). Germline V CDR1 and CDR2: MRHNA, SNTAGT. V shed 5 bases and J shed 0 bases, with 14 bases lying between them. The CDR3 contains 15 residues. CDR3 protein: CASSLMGGSSYEQYF. CDR3 nucleotide sequence: TGTGCCAGCAGTTTGATGGGGGGAAGCTCCTACGAGCAGTACTTC.

J is TRBJ1-4 and V is TRBV28; 9 bases map to TRBD1. Per germline, CDR1 MDHEN and CDR2 SYDVKM. The CDR3 loop spans 15 amino acids. Losses at the gene ends were 6 bases for V and 7 bases for J; bases not matched to a gene: 9. The chain's CDR3 is CASRLAQGAREKLFF. The CDR3 DNA reads TGTGCCAGCAGGCTAGCACAGGGGGCGCGTGAAAAACTGTTTTTT.

This chain uses TRBV6-1 with TRBJ1-1; 7 bases align to TRBD1. The J segment lost 2 bases and the V segment lost 3 bases, leaving 6 bases of the junction unmatched. Germline lookup yields CDR1 MNHNS and CDR2 SASEGT. The CDR3 is 15 residues long. CDR3 DNA: TGTGCCAGCAGTGATCCGGGACAGTCAAACACTGAAGCTTTCTTT. Protein sequence: CASSDPGQSNTEAFF.

The CDR3 sequence: CASSDIAGGHEQYF. The CDR3 DNA follows: TGCGCCAGCAGCGACATAGCGGGAGGTCACGAGCAGTACTTC. V and J are TRBV5-1 and TRBJ2-7; TRBD2 agrees at 10 bases. Unmatched junction bases numbered 6, after V lost 4 bases and J lost 5 bases. The CDR3 consists of 14 residues. Germline V CDR1 and CDR2: SGHRS, YFSETQ.

The V gene is TRBV7-2, the J gene TRBJ2-6; unclear D gene. Between the trimmed V and J ends, which lost 3 bases and 3 bases, there was a span of 3 bases. From germline, CDR1 is SGHTA and CDR2 FQGNSA. The CDR3 runs 13 residues. CDR3 loop: CASSFFGANVLTF. CDR3 DNA: TGTGCCAGCAGCTTCTTTGGGGCCAACGTCCTGACTTTC. Complete variable domain (other parts from reference TRBV7-2 and TRBJ2-6): GAGVSQSPSNKVTEKGKDVELRCDPISGHTALYWYRQSLGQGLEFLIYFQGNSAPDKSGLPSDRFSAERTGGSVSTLTIQRTQQEDSAVYLCASSFFGANVLTFGAGSRLTVL.

CDR3 DNA sequence: TGTGCCAGCAGGGACCTAGGGAGGGTAGATGAAGCTTTCTTT. Translating it yields CASRDLGRVDEAFF. The chain recombines TRBV27 with TRBJ1-1, with unresolved D. The V and J ends lost 6 bases and 7 bases respectively, with 18 bases between them. This CDR3 region has 14 residues. CDR1 and CDR2 from the germline V gene are MNHEY and SMNVEV (reference sequence).

V is TRBV7-9 and J is TRBJ2-3; D is possibly TRBD1 (5 bases). The V end was cut by 6 bases, the J end by 0 bases, with 13 bases between. Germline-derived CDR1 and CDR2 are SEHNR and FQNEAQ (reference sequence). This CDR3 contains 15 residues. CDR3 DNA: TGTGCCAGCAGTCGGGCAGGGCCTAGCACAGATACGCAGTATTTT. This gives the protein CASSRAGPSTDTQYF.

Only one count was recorded for this clone. This chain uses TRBV28 with TRBJ2-2, with D unclear. This CDR3 has 12 amino acids. The V and J ends lost 10 bases and 2 bases respectively, with 8 bases between them. CDR1 MDHEN and CDR2 SYDVKM come from the germline V gene. CDR3 nucleotides: TGTGCCACCAACTCAAACACCGGGGAGCTGTTTTTT. This encodes CATNSNTGELFF. Full variable domain (outside the CDR3, taken from reference TRBV28 and TRBJ2-2): DVKVTQSSRYLVKRTGEKVFLECVQDMDHENMFWYRQDPGLGLRLIYFSYDVKMKEKGDIPEGYSVSREKKERFSLILESASTNQTSMYLCATNSNTGELFFGEGSRLTVL.